Below, 14 T cell receptor beta chains from the same sample are listed, as sequenced in a study of long-term antiretroviral therapy in people with HIV. Survey level was the resolution at which the v3.0 immunoSEQ assay ran. Repertoires were generated with immunoSEQ multiplex PCR, while TCRdb's copy carries only in-frame clones and drops some. The sample holds 12,000 or so clones, roughly 80% seen once. This specimen consisted of unsorted PBMCs, obtained 8 to 8.5 years after starting antiretroviral therapy. The origin of the receptors is a man aged 50 to 59 with HIV.

The V gene is TRBV28, the J gene TRBJ1-2; D ambiguous. The CDR3 is 14 residues long. Germline CDR1 is MDHEN and CDR2 is SYDVKM. Trimming removed 4 bases at V and 8 bases at J, with 17 bases between. The CDR3 nucleotides read TGTGCCAGCAGTTCCTTATACCGCAAGGTGGGCTACACCTTC. This translates into CASSSLYRKVGYTF.

The chain joins TRBV4-1 to TRBJ2-1; 10 bases line up with TRBD2. Germline assignment: CDR1 MGHRA and CDR2 YSYEKL. V was clipped by 4 bases and J by 8 bases; unmatched bases: 8. The length of the CDR3 is 15 residues. In nucleotides, the CDR3 is TGCGCCAGCAGCCCCAGCGGGGGGGTTGTCGATGAGCAGTTCTTC. Translating gives CASSPSGGVVDEQFF.

The V gene is TRBV27, the J gene TRBJ1-6, with a tentative D call TRBD1 (5 bases). Trimming took 3 bases from V and 7 from J, leaving 10 bases between them. Germline loops: CDR1 MNHEY, CDR2 SMNVEV (reference sequence). The CDR3 length is 14 residues. The CDR3 loop reads CASSFQGSNSPLHF. DNA of the CDR3: TGTGCCAGCAGTTTTCAGGGAAGCAATTCACCCCTCCACTTT.

This chain joins TRBV7-9 and TRBJ2-1; D is tentatively TRBD1 or TRBD2 (5 bases each). The CDR3 contains 16 residues. Germline CDR1 reads SEHNR; CDR2 reads FQNEAQ (reference sequence). V lost 0 bases, J lost 8 bases, and 17 bases lay in between. The CDR3 nucleotides are TGTGCCAGCAGCTTAGCGAGAGGGGTCCTTATGGATGAGCAGTTCTTC. It codes for CASSLARGVLMDEQFF.

For the CDR3, the DNA is TGTGCCAGCAGTTTAGGGGGCTCTGGCTACACCTTC. Translated: CASSLGGSGYTF. The V call is TRBV28, the J call TRBJ1-2; tentative D call: TRBD1 (6 bases). Germline V lookup: CDR1 MDHEN, CDR2 SYDVKM. The CDR3 is 12 amino acids. V lost 2 bases, J lost 7 bases, and 8 bases lay in between.

V and J are TRBV15 and TRBJ2-1, with D possibly matching TRBD2 (7 bases). CDR3 length equals 13 residues. Germline CDR1 and CDR2: LNHNV and YYDKDF (reference sequence). Trimming pared 5 bases from V and 5 bases from J, leaving 10 bases between. CDR3 sequence reads: CATSGGANNEQFF. DNA for the CDR3: TGTGCCACCAGCGGGGGGGCAAACAATGAGCAGTTCTTC.

The chain couples TRBV28 to TRBJ2-5, with 9 bases fitting TRBD1. The tail of the sequence fits TRBJ2-7 better, so the J call may be wrong. The germline V gene encodes CDR1 MDHEN and CDR2 SYDVKM. CDR3 length: 12 amino acids. The CDR3 DNA reads as TGTGCCAGCCGGACAGGGGACTACGAGCAGTACTTC. This encodes CASRTGDYEQYF.

V is TRBV5-5 and J is TRBJ2-3; 12 nucleotides match TRBD2. V dropped 4 bases and J dropped 6; count of bases not matched to a gene: 9. In germline, CDR1 is SGHKS, CDR2 YYEKEE (reference sequence). CDR3 length: 16 amino acids. The CDR3 nucleotides are TGTGCCAGCAGCCTGCTTCTAGCGGGGGGGGAGGATACGCAGTATTTT. This sequence encodes CASSLLLAGGEDTQYF. Combining the CDR3 with reference TRBV5-5 and TRBJ2-3 gives the whole variable domain DAGVTQSPTHLIKTRGQQVTLRCSPISGHKSVSWYQQVLGQGPQFIFQYYEKEERGRGNFPDRFSARQFPNYSSELNVNALLLGDSALYLCASSLLLAGGEDTQYFGPGTRLTVL.

This chain connects TRBV11-2 to TRBJ2-7; 12 positions match TRBD1. The V gene end was trimmed by 3 bases and the J gene end by 6 bases; junction bases not matched to a gene: 9. The CDR3 sequence is 16 residues long. CDR1 and CDR2 (germline): SGHAT, FQNNGV. The CDR3 sequence is CASSLDRDRGLLEQYF. The CDR3 bases are TGTGCCAGCAGCTTGGACCGGGACAGGGGGCTTCTCGAGCAGTACTTC.

The chain couples TRBV5-1 to TRBJ2-6; D gene unclear. Germline V gene data show CDR1 as SGHRS and CDR2 as YFSETQ. With 4 bases removed from V and 2 bases from J, the gap between germline ends came to 16 bases. This CDR3 is built from 17 residues. CDR3 sequence: CASSPDGGVAGANVLTF. The CDR3 DNA is TGCGCCAGCAGCCCGGATGGTGGAGTGGCTGGGGCCAACGTCCTGACTTTC. Combining the CDR3 with reference TRBV5-1 and TRBJ2-6 gives the whole variable domain KAGVTQTPRYLIKTRGQQVTLSCSPISGHRSVSWYQQTPGQGLQFLFEYFSETQRNKGNFPGRFSGRQFSNSRSEMNVSTLELGDSALYLCASSPDGGVAGANVLTFGAGSRLTVL.

The chain combines TRBV6-6 with TRBJ2-1, with D perhaps matching TRBD1 (5 bases). The CDR3 sequence is 16 residues long. V shed 7 bases and J shed 3 bases, with 19 bases lying between them. The germline V gene has CDR1 MNHNY and CDR2 SVGAGI (reference sequence). CDR3 in amino acids: CASINGRWGHYNEQFF. In DNA, the CDR3 is TGTGCCAGCATCAACGGCAGGTGGGGCCACTACAATGAGCAGTTCTTC.

CDR3: CASSPPDSRDTEAFF. The CDR3 DNA is TGTGCCAGCTCACCACCCGACAGTCGGGACACTGAAGCTTTCTTT. The V and J genes are TRBV18 and TRBJ1-1; tentative D call: TRBD1 (5 bases). The CDR3 covers 15 residues. V lost 0 bases to trimming and J lost 3 bases, with 11 bases between them. Germline V lookup: CDR1 KGHSH, CDR2 LQKENI.

This clone is large (0.1 to 1%) by share. The CDR3 sequence is CASSLEGGGARNEQFF. In DNA, the CDR3 is TGTGCCAGCAGCTTAGAGGGCGGGGGGGCCAGAAATGAGCAGTTCTTC. The V and J genes are TRBV13 and TRBJ2-1; 9 bases match TRBD2. After removal of 1 base from V and 7 bases from J, the junction contained 8 bases not matched to a gene. CDR1 is PRHDT and CDR2 is FYEKMQ in the germline V gene (reference sequence). This CDR3 has 16 amino acids.

This clone was observed a handful of times. This CDR3 reads CASSVKQGEKLFF. DNA for the CDR3: TGTGCCAGCAGCGTGAAACAGGGTGAAAAACTGTTTTTT. The V and J genes are TRBV7-3 and TRBJ1-4, with D possibly being TRBD1 (6 bases). Between the trimmed V and J ends, which lost 5 bases and 7 bases, there was a span of 11 bases. CDR1 SGHTA and CDR2 FQGTGA come from the germline V gene. This CDR3 has 13 amino acids.